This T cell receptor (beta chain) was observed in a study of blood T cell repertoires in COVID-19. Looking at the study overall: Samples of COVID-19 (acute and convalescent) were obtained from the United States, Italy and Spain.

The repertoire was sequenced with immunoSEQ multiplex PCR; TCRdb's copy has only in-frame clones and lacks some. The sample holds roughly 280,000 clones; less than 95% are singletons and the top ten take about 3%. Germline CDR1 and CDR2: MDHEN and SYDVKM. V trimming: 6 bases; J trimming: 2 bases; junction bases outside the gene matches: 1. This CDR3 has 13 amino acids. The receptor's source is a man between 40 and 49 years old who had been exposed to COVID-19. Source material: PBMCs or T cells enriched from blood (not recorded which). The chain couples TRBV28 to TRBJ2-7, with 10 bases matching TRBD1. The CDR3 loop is CASRGTGAYEQYF. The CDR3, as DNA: TGTGCCAGCAGAGGGACAGGGGCCTACGAGCAGTACTTC.